This T cell receptor (beta chain) was retrieved from a study of T cell clonotyping in hematopoietic cell transplantation. Concerning this clone itself: Its target is not known.

Study observations and caveats: Broader posttransplant TCR repertoire diversity was predicted by graft donor and pretransplant recipient Inverse Simpson Index values. After transplant, recipient diversity fell while pathologically expanded clonotypes grew through day 180.

Some clones are missing from TCRdb's copy, which holds only in-frame ones; the method was immunoSEQ multiplex PCR. The sample carries 6,500 to 8,000 clones, nearly 99% recorded once. This CDR3 comprises 15 residues. Trimming left V 2 bases short and J 7 bases short, with 12 bases between. Germline-derived CDR1 and CDR2 are SEHNR and FQNEAQ (reference sequence). The material sequenced was PBMCs, taken 30 days after allogeneic stem cell transplant. The receptor's source is a male patient in his sixties who had an allogeneic stem cell transplant from a related donor, so the T cells may come from the graft donor. Some clones in this sample may be carry-over from other donors' samples. The chain joins TRBV7-9 to TRBJ1-6, with D perhaps TRBD1 (6 bases). CDR3 sequence reads: CASSLSGAENSPLHF. In DNA form, the CDR3 reads TGTGCCAGCAGCTTATCGGGGGCCGAAAATTCACCCCTCCACTTT.